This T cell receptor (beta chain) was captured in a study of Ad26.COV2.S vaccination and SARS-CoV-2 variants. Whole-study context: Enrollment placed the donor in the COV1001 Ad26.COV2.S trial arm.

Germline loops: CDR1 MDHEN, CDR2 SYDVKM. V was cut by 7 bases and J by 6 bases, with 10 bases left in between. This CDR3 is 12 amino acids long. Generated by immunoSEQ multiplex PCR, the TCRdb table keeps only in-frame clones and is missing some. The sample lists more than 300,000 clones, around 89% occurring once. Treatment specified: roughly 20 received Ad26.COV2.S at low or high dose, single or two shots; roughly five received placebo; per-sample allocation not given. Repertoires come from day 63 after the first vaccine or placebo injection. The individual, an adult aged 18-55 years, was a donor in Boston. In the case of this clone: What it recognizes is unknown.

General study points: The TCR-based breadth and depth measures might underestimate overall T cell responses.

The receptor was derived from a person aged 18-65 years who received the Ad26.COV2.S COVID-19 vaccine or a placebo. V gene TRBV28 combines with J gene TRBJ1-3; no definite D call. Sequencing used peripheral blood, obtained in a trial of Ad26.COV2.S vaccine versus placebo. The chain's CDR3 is CASTDTLNTIYF. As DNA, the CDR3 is TGTGCCAGCACTGACACGTTAAACACCATATATTTT. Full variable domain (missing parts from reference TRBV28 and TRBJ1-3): DVKVTQSSRYLVKRTGEKVFLECVQDMDHENMFWYRQDPGLGLRLIYFSYDVKMKEKGDIPEGYSVSREKKERFSLILESASTNQTSMYLCASTDTLNTIYFGEGSWLTVV.